This entry lists 9 T cell receptor beta chains sequenced from one sample in a study of blood T cell repertoires in COVID-19. The protocol was immunoSEQ multiplex PCR, while the TCRdb copy is restricted to in-frame clones and leaves out a portion. Here the sample spans a few hundred thousand clones, 75% to 90% being singletons. The sequenced sample was peripheral blood. All receptors derive from a middle-aged woman who had recovered from COVID-19.

The V and J genes are TRBV30 and TRBJ2-7; 7 bases are a match to TRBD1. This CDR3 is 12 amino acids long. The junction had 1 base not matched to a gene; V was cut back by 3 bases and J by 2 bases. Germline CDR1 and CDR2: GTSNPN and SVGIG (reference sequence). CDR3 residues: CAWSGQAYEQYF. CDR3 nucleotides: TGTGCCTGGAGCGGACAGGCCTACGAGCAGTACTTC.

V and J are TRBV5-1 and TRBJ2-1, with a tentative D call TRBD1 (5 bases). The V end was cut by 4 bases, the J end by 8 bases, with 13 bases between. Germline CDR1 is SGHRS and CDR2 is YFSETQ. The CDR3 loop spans 13 amino acids. CDR3 nucleotide sequence: TGCGCCAGCAGCACACCTCAGGGATATGAGCAGTTCTTC. Translating gives CASSTPQGYEQFF.

The J gene is TRBJ2-7, the V gene TRBV5-1; 10 nucleotides line up with TRBD1. From germline, CDR1 is SGHRS and CDR2 YFSETQ. V lost 4 bases, J lost 3 bases, and 10 bases stayed unmatched. The CDR3 is made up of 16 amino acids. CDR3 nucleotide sequence: TGCGCCAGCAGCAGGGCCCCGGGACAGGGGTTCTACGAGCAGTACTTC. This encodes CASSRAPGQGFYEQYF.

The chain uses TRBV6-5 and TRBJ2-1; TRBD2 might be the D (5 bases). Germline CDR1 MNHEY, CDR2 SVGAGI. The CDR3 runs to 13 residues. Trimming cost V 6 bases and J 7 bases, with 13 bases left between them. CDR3 DNA sequence: TGTGCCAGCAGAACGCACGGAGGAAATGAGCAGTTCTTC. Translated, it gives CASRTHGGNEQFF.

The chain combines TRBV7-7 with TRBJ2-3; D gene ambiguous. CDR3 length equals 14 residues. CDR1 and CDR2 from the germline V gene are SSHAT and FNYEAQ (reference sequence). The V gene lost 5 bases and the J gene lost 4 bases, with 13 bases spanning the gap. CDR3 protein: CASSPSPPPDTQYF. CDR3 nucleotide sequence: TGTGCCAGCAGCCCCTCTCCCCCCCCAGATACGCAGTATTTT.

The chain has TRBV19 and TRBJ1-2; perhaps TRBD1 as D (6 bases). The ends were cut back, 7 bases at V and 8 bases at J, with 11 bases in the middle. Germline CDR1 LNHDA, CDR2 SQIVND (reference sequence). CDR3 length: 11 residues. The CDR3 reads CASTPGDGYTF. Written as DNA, the CDR3 is TGTGCCAGTACGCCAGGGGACGGCTACACCTTC.

The chain combines TRBV30 with TRBJ2-7, with a tentative D call TRBD2 (5 bases). The V gene lost 7 bases and the J gene lost 1 base, with 17 bases spanning the gap. Looked up from germline, CDR1 is GTSNPN and CDR2 is SVGIG (reference sequence). The CDR3 totals 14 residues. The CDR3 region is CAYPYCGRSYEQYV. The CDR3 DNA is TGTGCCTATCCCTATTGCGGGCGTTCCTACGAGCAGTACGTC.

V gene TRBV12-3 or TRBV12-4 combines with J gene TRBJ1-5; unclear D gene. V was cut by 6 bases and J by 4 bases, with 7 bases left in between. The CDR3 consists of 12 residues. The CDR3 coding sequence is TGTGCCAGCAGGCGACATAATCAGCCCCAGCATTTT. Translation gives CASRRHNQPQHF.

The chain combines TRBV19 with TRBJ1-4; D remains ambiguous. V shed 0 bases and J shed 8 bases, with 7 bases lying between them. CDR3 size: 13 residues. The germline CDR1 and CDR2 sequences are LNHDA and SQIVND (reference sequence). The CDR3 sequence: CASSIDTEEKLFF. The CDR3 region has the DNA TGTGCCAGTAGTATAGATACAGAAGAAAAACTGTTTTTT.